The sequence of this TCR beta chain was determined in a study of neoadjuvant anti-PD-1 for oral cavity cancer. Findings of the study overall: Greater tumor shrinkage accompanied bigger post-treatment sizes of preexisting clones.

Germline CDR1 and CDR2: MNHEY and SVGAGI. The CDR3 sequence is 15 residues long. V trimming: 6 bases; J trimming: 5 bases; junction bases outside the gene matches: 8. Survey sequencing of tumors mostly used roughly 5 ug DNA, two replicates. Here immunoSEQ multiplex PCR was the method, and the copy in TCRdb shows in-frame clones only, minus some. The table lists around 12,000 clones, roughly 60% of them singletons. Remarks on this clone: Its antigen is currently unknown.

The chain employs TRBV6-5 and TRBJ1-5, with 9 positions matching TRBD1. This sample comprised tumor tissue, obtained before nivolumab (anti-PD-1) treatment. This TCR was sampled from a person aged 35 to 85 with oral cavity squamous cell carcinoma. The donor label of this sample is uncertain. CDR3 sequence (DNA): TGTGCCAGCAGCATAGGGACAGGGAAATATCAGCCCCAGCATTTT. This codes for CASSIGTGKYQPQHF.